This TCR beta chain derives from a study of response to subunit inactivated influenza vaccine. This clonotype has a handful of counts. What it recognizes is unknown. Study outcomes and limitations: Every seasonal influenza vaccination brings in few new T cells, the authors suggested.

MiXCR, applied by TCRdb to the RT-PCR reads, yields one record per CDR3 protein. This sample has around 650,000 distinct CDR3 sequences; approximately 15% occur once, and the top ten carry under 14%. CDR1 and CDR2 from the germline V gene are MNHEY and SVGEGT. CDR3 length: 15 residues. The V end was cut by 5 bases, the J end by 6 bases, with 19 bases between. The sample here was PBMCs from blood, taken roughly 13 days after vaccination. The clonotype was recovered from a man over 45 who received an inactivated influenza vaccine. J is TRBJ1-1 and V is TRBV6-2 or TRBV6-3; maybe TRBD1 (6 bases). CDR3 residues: CASSATTGLEAEAFF. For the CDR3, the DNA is TGTGCCAGCAGTGCTACAACAGGGCTGGAGGCTGAAGCTTTCTTT.